Here is one T cell receptor (beta chain) with its context. This sample was included in a study of blood T cell repertoires in COVID-19. As for the study in general: Collection of acute and convalescent COVID-19 samples took place in the United States, Italy and Spain. PBMCs, B-cell-depleted T cells, or T cells were the source of the cDNA or gDNA that made up the material.

The CDR3 length is 16 residues. Trimming shortened V by 0 bases and J by 2 bases, and 15 bases separated the two germline ends. CDR1 and CDR2 (germline): SQVTM, ANQGSEA. The assay was immunoSEQ multiplex PCR, and TCRdb's table has in-frame clones only and misses some. The repertoire has around 310,000 clones, about 91% of them found once; the top ten carry 12%. This chain connects TRBV29-1 to TRBJ2-3; tentative D call: TRBD2 (7 bases). Sequencing input: peripheral blood. The source is a woman aged 60-75 years with acute or convalescent COVID-19. The CDR3 loop reads CSVEDLNRGATDTQYF. The CDR3 DNA follows: TGCAGCGTTGAAGATCTTAACCGGGGGGCCACAGATACGCAGTATTTT.